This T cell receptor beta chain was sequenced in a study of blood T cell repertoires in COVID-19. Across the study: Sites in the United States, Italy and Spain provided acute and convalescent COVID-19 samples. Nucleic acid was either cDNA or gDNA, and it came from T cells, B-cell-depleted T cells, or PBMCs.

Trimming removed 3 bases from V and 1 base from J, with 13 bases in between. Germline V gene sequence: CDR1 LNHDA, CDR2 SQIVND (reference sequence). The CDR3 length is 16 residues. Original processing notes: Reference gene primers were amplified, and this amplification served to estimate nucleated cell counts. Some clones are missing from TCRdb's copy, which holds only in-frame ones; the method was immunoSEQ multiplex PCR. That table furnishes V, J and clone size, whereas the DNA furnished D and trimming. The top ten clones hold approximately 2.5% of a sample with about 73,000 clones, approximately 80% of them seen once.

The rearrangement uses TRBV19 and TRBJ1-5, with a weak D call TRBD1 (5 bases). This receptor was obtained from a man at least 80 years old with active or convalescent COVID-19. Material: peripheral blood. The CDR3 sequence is CASSMVGGDSNQPQHF. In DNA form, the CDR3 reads TGTGCCAGTAGTATGGTGGGGGGTGACAGCAATCAGCCCCAGCATTTT.